This T cell receptor beta chain emerged from a study of blood T cell repertoires in COVID-19. Overall study context: Nucleic acid was either cDNA or gDNA, and it came from T cells, B-cell-depleted T cells, or PBMCs.

The CDR3 has 15 residues. V shed 3 bases and J 9 bases; nucleotides not matched to a gene: 4. Germline assignment: CDR1 KGHDR and CDR2 SFDVKD. TCRdb keeps only in-frame clones here, not all; method: immunoSEQ multiplex PCR. The sample has under 250,000 clones; 75% to 90% are singletons. Source material: peripheral blood. The TCR was taken from a woman aged 70-85 years with COVID-19, enrolled during active disease. The chain uses TRBV24-1 and TRBJ2-1; 13 nucleotides line up with TRBD2. The CDR3 region has the DNA TGTGCCACCAGTGATCGGACTAGCGGGAGCTTTGAGCAGTTCTTC. This translates into CATSDRTSGSFEQFF.